This T cell receptor (beta chain) was captured in a study of shared clonotypes between healthy human individuals (dated by TCRdb to about 2020). Study-wide context: Two women and a few men aged 18 to 49 years were included in the cohort. Per donor, three plates each were used for CD4 naive and CD4 memory, two for CD8 naive, and one for CD8 memory. To estimate repertoire size and how much clonotypes are shared between individuals, the study performed deep sequencing of blood TCR repertoires from a few healthy adults. To increase sequencing depth and limit assay-specific biases, TCR repertoire library preparation and sequencing were carried out by different laboratories using diverse techniques. Each donor's leukapheresis produced roughly between roughly 0.85 and 9.5 billion PBMCs.

Reading the germline V gene (reference sequence) gives CDR1 LNHDA and CDR2 SQIVND. The CDR3 sequence holds 19 residues, the cysteine and phenylalanine included. Only the CDR3 DNA stays, 57 bases, in frame from base 1. Germline trimming: 6 bases from V, 3 bases from J; junction bases outside gene matches: 17. For this clone: It lacks a known antigen. No much larger clone exists at a distance of one base, and base qualities are not known.

TCR CDR3 regions were amplified from genomic DNA by multiplex PCR using the deep immunoSEQ assay. Genomic DNA extracted from each cell subset was distributed evenly over all wells of several immunoSEQ 96-well plates, and each plate served as one replicate. For sorted subsets, each replicate PCR was loaded with approximately 0.2 ug genomic DNA, equivalent to 25,000 to 35,000 T cell genomes. Purified libraries were quantified with a Qubit 3.0 fluorometer, sized on a Bioanalyzer 2100, and re-quantified with the KAPA Library Quantification kit. Each immunoSEQ 96-well plate was sequenced on its own single-read 150-cycle Illumina NextSeq 550 flow cell. On the authors' methods: The immunoSEQ output contained only junctional sequences without quality scores, so filtering could not match that applied to full-length reads. To assign V/J genes and CDR3, sequences were annotated against IMGT germline references using PyIR, a Python wrapper for IgBLAST v1.9. Any read was removed if the V/J assignment was weak (E-value above 1e-6), the CDR3 was missing, or the read contained stop codons, out-of-frame junctions, or ambiguous translated residues. V3J clonotypes were defined as sequences sharing an identical inferred V gene, J gene, and CDR3 amino acid sequence. To compute the percentage overlap between repertoires, the number of shared unique clonotypes was divided by the size of the smaller repertoire. RTK rarefaction, the Chao1 estimator, and Recon v2.1 estimates of unobserved clonotypes were used to assess repertoire richness. OLGA was used to compute generation probabilities for all TCRbeta clonotypes that the gDNA method yielded from a handful of donors. As stored in TCRdb, this immuneACCESS dataset retains in-frame rearrangements with V and J assigned. A fraction of the clones does not appear; measured against another copy, unresolved V genes explain less than half of the discrepancy, and the remainder lacks a known reason. V, J and clone size reflect that table, while D and trimming were determined from the DNA. The table for this sample lists roughly 1,000,000 clones; around 78% of them were counted only once. The biggest ten clones account for approximately 0.56% of the sample.

The donors were healthy, HIV-negative adults who had no recently reported acute infections or vaccinations. Every donor was a Caucasian adult residing in Nashville, Tennessee, USA. CD4+ T cells were enriched by magnetic negative selection, after which naive cells were positively selected on CD45RA and the negative fraction was taken as the memory subset. Blood was obtained by leukapheresis, after which PBMCs were separated by Ficoll-Histopaque density gradient centrifugation and cryopreserved in liquid nitrogen vapor phase. Purity and quantity of every magnetically sorted T cell population were checked by analytical flow cytometry. From each sorted fraction, genomic DNA was isolated and quantified by UV absorbance on a Nanodrop 2000c. Study-wide findings and limitations: Because the study included a small number of donors, the genetic and exposure-history diversity represented was limited. Estimated clonotype richness was generally larger for naive than for memory subsets. Sharing across a few donors was observed for around 5% of naive CD4, 3.5% of naive CD8, about 2.3% of memory CD4, and about 0.38% of memory CD8 clonotypes. Compared with non-shared clonotypes, clonotypes shared by all four sorted-subset donors had higher generation probabilities. Sampling was limited to blood, and TCR repertoires in tissue likely differ from TCR repertoires in blood. Pairwise subsampling indicated that sequencing depth was expected to affect the degree of clonotype sharing among donors. Even with the large sequencing depth, rarefaction of the sorted-subset datasets indicated that sequencing was incomplete.

Source material: memory CD4+ T cells from PBMCs. Sample cell subset or site, as interpreted from the label and publication: CD45RA-negative fraction. The rearranged chain carries TRBV19 and TRBJ2-1, and TRBD2 aligns with 10 junction nucleotides. This clonotype originated in a man aged 18 to 35 in good health. Some clones in this sample may be carry-over from other donors' samples. The CDR3 is CASRRRQGASSGSYNEQFF. Read as DNA, the sequence is TGTGCCAGTAGAAGGAGGCAGGGGGCGTCTAGCGGGAGCTACAATGAGCAGTTCTTC.